Shown below are 32 T cell receptor beta chains from a single sample sequenced in a study of blood T cell repertoires in COVID-19. Method: immunoSEQ multiplex PCR; TCRdb's copy keeps in-frame clones and lacks some. The repertoire holds approximately 270,000 clones, about nine tenths seen once, with about 4% in the top ten. Sequencing was done on a sample of PBMCs or T cells enriched from blood (not recorded which). The receptors shown here come from a woman under 40 with acute COVID-19.

This rearrangement joins TRBV15 to TRBJ2-7, with TRBD1 matching over 7 bases. V lost 3 bases, J lost 0 bases, and 8 bases stayed unmatched. The CDR3 contains 16 residues. Germline assignment: CDR1 LNHNV and CDR2 YYDKDF (reference sequence). The CDR3 DNA sequence: TGTGCCACCAGCAGCCTTGGGACAGTACTCTCCTACGAGCAGTACTTC. It yields the protein CATSSLGTVLSYEQYF.

CDR3 loop: CASSLRGTNSGNTIYF. The DNA for the CDR3 is TGTGCCAGCAGCTTACGGGGGACCAACTCTGGAAACACCATATATTTT. This chain connects TRBV7-2 to TRBJ1-3; D possibly corresponds to TRBD1 (5 bases). This CDR3 has 16 residues. Deletions cut 2 bases from V and 0 bases from J, with 11 bases between. The germline V gene encodes CDR1 SGHTA and CDR2 FQGNSA.

The rearrangement joins TRBV7-9 to TRBJ1-5; maybe TRBD1 (6 bases). V was trimmed by 5 bases and J by 2 bases, leaving 13 bases between them. From germline, CDR1 is SEHNR and CDR2 FQNEAQ (reference sequence). The CDR3 length is 15 residues. DNA of the CDR3: TGTGCCAGCAGCAAACAGGGAGTGGGCAATCAGCCCCAGCATTTT. This sequence encodes CASSKQGVGNQPQHF.

The J gene is TRBJ2-3, the V gene TRBV7-3; 9 positions agree with TRBD2. The length of the CDR3 is 14 residues. V was pared by 3 bases and J by 3 bases, with 1 base of the junction left unmatched. Germline V CDR1 and CDR2: SGHTA, FQGTGA. The CDR3 nucleotides are TGTGCCAGCAGCTTGACTAGCGGAACAGATACGCAGTATTTT. This gives the protein CASSLTSGTDTQYF.

The chain carries TRBV27 and TRBJ2-7, with D possibly being TRBD1 (6 bases). CDR1 and CDR2 (germline): MNHEY, SMNVEV (reference sequence). With 6 bases removed from V and 12 bases from J, the gap between germline ends came to 21 bases. CDR3 length: 13 residues. Here the CDR3 DNA reads TGTGCCAGCAGGGACAGTTCCCTACCCTGGGGGTACTTC. This codes for CASRDSSLPWGYF.

The CDR3 is CASSGDRDSYEQYF. The DNA of the CDR3 is TGTGCCAGCAGCGGTGACAGGGACTCCTACGAGCAGTACTTC. The chain uses TRBV6-5 and TRBJ2-7; TRBD1 agrees at 7 bases. Germline CDR1 and CDR2: MNHEY and SVGAGI. The CDR3 contains 14 residues. Trimming at V came to 6 bases and at J to 0 bases, leaving 5 bases not matched to a gene.

V and J are TRBV5-4 and TRBJ1-1; a possible D gene is TRBD1 (6 bases). The CDR3 loop spans 15 amino acids. From germline, CDR1 is SGHNT and CDR2 YYREEE (reference sequence). V gave up 2 bases and J gave up 2 bases, with 13 bases separating them. CDR3 bases: TGTGCCAGCAGCTTAACGACAGGTAGTAACACTGAAGCTTTCTTT. It is translated as CASSLTTGSNTEAFF. Filled out from reference TRBV5-4 and TRBJ1-1, the complete variable domain reads ETGVTQSPTHLIKTRGQQVTLRCSSQSGHNTVSWYQQALGQGPQFIFQYYREEENGRGNFPPRFSGLQFPNYSSELNVNALELDDSALYLCASSLTTGSNTEAFFGQGTRLTVV.

The V gene is TRBV19, the J gene TRBJ2-6, with 7 bases lining up with TRBD1. From germline, CDR1 is LNHDA and CDR2 SQIVND (reference sequence). Trimming at V came to 8 bases and at J to 2 bases, leaving 0 bases not matched to a gene. This CDR3 is 13 amino acids long. Written as DNA, the CDR3 is TGTGCCAGTGGACAGGCTGGGGCCAACGTCCTGACTTTC. It translates to CASGQAGANVLTF.

This clone was detected only once. The chain couples TRBV6-5 to TRBJ2-7, with 9 nucleotides matching TRBD1. With V trimmed by 6 bases and J by 5 bases, 8 bases remained unmatched. The CDR3 consists of 14 residues. The V gene's germline CDR1 is MNHEY and CDR2 SVGAGI. CDR3 DNA sequence: TGTGCCAGCAGATCCCGGGACAGGGACCACGAGCAGTACTTC. Translating it yields CASRSRDRDHEQYF.

The V call is TRBV28, the J call TRBJ2-7; the match to TRBD2 covers 12 bases. Losses at the gene ends were 6 bases for V and 6 bases for J; bases not matched to a gene: 15. The CDR3 has 17 residues. The germline CDR1 and CDR2 sequences are MDHEN and SYDVKM. In DNA, the CDR3 is TGTGCCAGCAGAGAGGGACTAGCGGGCGGACAGACCCCCGAGCAGTACTTC. Its translation is CASREGLAGGQTPEQYF.

This clone was found once. The V call is TRBV7-6, the J call TRBJ2-6, with 13 bases that match TRBD2. Germline V gene lookup returns CDR1 SGHVS and CDR2 FNYEAQ. This CDR3 comprises 19 residues. The ends lost 5 bases at V and 0 bases at J; junction bases unmatched: 7. The CDR3 nucleotides are TGTGCCAGCAGCCTACTGACTAGCGGGAGGCGCTCTGGGGCCAACGTCCTGACTTTC. It codes for CASSLLTSGRRSGANVLTF.

The chain links TRBV7-2 to TRBJ1-5; D remains unclear. CDR3 size: 16 residues. Trimming took 1 base from V and 7 from J, leaving 17 bases between them. From germline, CDR1 is SGHTA and CDR2 FQGNSA. CDR3 region: CASSLDAWASLQPQHF. CDR3 sequence (DNA): TGTGCCAGCAGCTTAGACGCCTGGGCCAGCCTACAGCCCCAGCATTTT.

This chain connects TRBV4-2 to TRBJ2-3; the match to TRBD2 covers 7 bases. This CDR3 spans 17 amino acids. The trim removed 4 bases at V and 4 bases at J, leaving 14 bases unmatched. Germline V gene data show CDR1 as LGHNA and CDR2 as YNFKEQ. CDR3 sequence (DNA): TGTGCCAGCAGCCCCGAGGTAGCGGGCTTGAGGGCAGATACGCAGTATTTT. Its translation: CASSPEVAGLRADTQYF.

V usage is TRBV11-2 and J usage is TRBJ1-2, with 12 bases aligning to TRBD1. With V trimmed by 5 bases and J by 7 bases, 11 bases remained unmatched. This CDR3 is 16 amino acids long. Per germline, CDR1 SGHAT and CDR2 FQNNGV. The CDR3 DNA follows: TGTGCCAGCAGCCCCGTGGGGACAGGGGGCTATAGTGGCTACACCTTC. Encoded protein: CASSPVGTGGYSGYTF.

The genes are TRBV25-1 and TRBJ1-6; D might be TRBD1 (5 bases). Germline V gene sequence: CDR1 MGHDK, CDR2 SYGVNS. This CDR3 region has 14 residues. V was pared by 0 bases and J by 8 bases, with 8 bases between. CDR3 sequence: CASSEYLQDSPLHF. The CDR3 DNA reads as TGTGCCAGCAGTGAATACTTACAGGATTCACCCCTCCACTTT.

The rearrangement links TRBV10-3 to TRBJ2-3; TRBD2 agrees at 8 bases. The length of the CDR3 is 14 residues. V dropped 10 bases and J dropped 5; count of bases not matched to a gene: 11. CDR1 is ENHRY and CDR2 is SYGVKD in the germline V gene. The CDR3 here is CATRASGSIDTQYF. CDR3 nucleotides: TGTGCCACCAGAGCGAGCGGGAGTATAGATACGCAGTATTTT.

This sequence joins TRBV7-9 and TRBJ1-5, with D hard to call. Germline V CDR1 and CDR2: SEHNR, FQNEAQ (reference sequence). The CDR3 is 13 residues long. Trimming cost V 1 base and J 5 bases, with 6 bases left between them. CDR3 coding DNA: TGTGCCAGCAGCTTAGACAGCTATCAGCCCCAGCATTTT. Amino acid sequence: CASSLDSYQPQHF.

The CDR3: CAWSVTGGPDTQYF. The CDR3 nucleotides read TGTGCCTGGAGTGTGACGGGAGGGCCAGATACGCAGTATTTT. The chain has TRBV30 and TRBJ2-3; 8 bases align to TRBD2. The junction had 3 bases not matched to a gene; V was cut back by 0 bases and J by 4 bases. Germline CDR1 is GTSNPN and CDR2 is SVGIG (reference sequence). The CDR3 covers 14 residues.

Points on this clone: The junction departs from germline at one end; a sequencing error may be responsible. This chain joins TRBV30 and TRBJ2-4; 9 bases map to TRBD2. The CDR3 has 13 residues. Germline V lookup: CDR1 GTSNPN, CDR2 SVGIG (reference sequence). As DNA, the CDR3 is TGTGCCTGGCAGACTAGCGGCAAATACATTCAGTACTTC. Protein product: CAWQTSGKYIQYF.

J is TRBJ2-2 and V is TRBV3-1 (or the pseudogene TRBV3-2); weak D call: TRBD2 (6 bases). V was pared by 1 base and J by 2 bases, with 8 bases between. The CDR3 sequence is 15 residues long. The germline V gene has CDR1 LGHDT and CDR2 YNNKEL (reference sequence). The CDR3 loop reads CASSQGLVNTGELFF. DNA for the CDR3: TGTGCCAGCAGCCAAGGACTAGTCAACACCGGGGAGCTGTTTTTT.

In its sample, this clone was seen a few times. This chain connects TRBV7-9 to TRBJ1-1; 7 nucleotides align to TRBD1. J was trimmed by 0 bases and V by 5 bases; bases with no gene match: 15. Per the germline V gene, CDR1 is SEHNR and CDR2 is FQNEAQ (reference sequence). This CDR3 has 18 amino acids. CDR3 DNA: TGTGCCAGCAGCCCCCGACGCGCGGGACAGATCATGAACACTGAAGCTTTCTTT. The encoded protein is CASSPRRAGQIMNTEAFF.

About this clone: Other DNA sequences in this specimen translate into the identical CDR3. The chain links TRBV19 to TRBJ1-2, with 9 bases fitting TRBD1. The CDR3 has 13 residues. The germline V gene has CDR1 LNHDA and CDR2 SQIVND (reference sequence). V shed 1 base and J 6 bases; nucleotides not matched to a gene: 0. Here the CDR3 reads CASSIGTGDGYTF. The CDR3 nucleotides are TGTGCCAGTAGTATAGGGACAGGGGATGGCTACACCTTC.

The chain joins TRBV3-1 (or the pseudogene TRBV3-2) to TRBJ1-2, with unresolved D. Germline CDR1 LGHDT, CDR2 YNNKEL (reference sequence). CDR3 length: 12 residues. V was clipped by 2 bases and J by 8 bases, with 9 bases between them. CDR3 in amino acids: CASSQSGGGYTF. DNA of the CDR3: TGTGCCAGCAGCCAATCAGGAGGCGGCTACACCTTC.

This sequence joins TRBV28 and TRBJ2-7; TRBD2 agrees at 14 bases. The germline V gene encodes CDR1 MDHEN and CDR2 SYDVKM. This CDR3 spans 17 amino acids. Trimming removed 4 bases from V and 1 base from J; junction bases left unmatched: 6. This chain's CDR3 is CASSSPGLAGESYEQYF. CDR3 DNA: TGTGCCAGCAGTTCGCCGGGACTAGCGGGGGAATCCTACGAGCAGTACTTC.

The CDR3 nucleotides are TGTGCCAGCCATCCCGCCGCGGGAGGGATGCATGAGCAGTTCTTC. This encodes CASHPAAGGMHEQFF. The chain has TRBV6-4 and TRBJ2-1; 9 bases agree with TRBD2. The V segment lost 8 bases and the J segment 8 bases; nucleotides outside the gene matches: 13. Germline V gene lookup returns CDR1 MRHNA and CDR2 SNTAGT. This CDR3 has 15 amino acids.

The chain is built from TRBV9 and TRBJ2-3, with TRBD1 identical over 7 bases. CDR1 SGDLS and CDR2 YYNGEE come from the germline V gene. Unmatched junction bases numbered 6, after V lost 3 bases and J lost 2 bases. The CDR3 runs to 15 residues. This CDR3 is CASSASGQTTDTQYF. The DNA of the CDR3 is TGTGCCAGCAGCGCCTCGGGACAGACCACAGATACGCAGTATTTT.

This chain uses TRBV4-1 with TRBJ2-3; 10 nucleotides line up with TRBD2. The CDR3 covers 16 residues. Germline V gene sequence: CDR1 MGHRA, CDR2 YSYEKL. The ends lost 1 base at V and 3 bases at J; junction bases unmatched: 4. The CDR3 DNA reads as TGCGCCAGCAGCCAAGGAAGCGGGAGGGAAACAGATACGCAGTATTTT. This encodes CASSQGSGRETDTQYF.

The V call is TRBV27, the J call TRBJ2-1; D is unclear. Trimming took off 0 bases at V and 6 bases at J, with 6 bases between the two ends. The CDR3 length is 13 residues. Germline values: CDR1 MNHEY, CDR2 SMNVEV (reference sequence). This CDR3 is CASSLSEINEQFF. The CDR3 bases are TGTGCCAGCAGTTTATCAGAGATCAATGAGCAGTTCTTC.

The V gene is TRBV25-1, the J gene TRBJ2-6, with 9 nucleotides matching TRBD1. Germline assignment: CDR1 MGHDK and CDR2 SYGVNS. The CDR3 extends over 18 amino acids. Losses at the gene ends were 1 base for V and 1 base for J; bases not matched to a gene: 5. CDR3 sequence (DNA): TGTGCCAGCAGTGAATTCGGGACAGGGTATTCTGGGGCCAACGTCCTGACTTTC. Protein product: CASSEFGTGYSGANVLTF.

The chain combines TRBV28 with TRBJ2-3, with D perhaps matching TRBD2 (6 bases). Looked up from germline, CDR1 is MDHEN and CDR2 is SYDVKM. V was cut by 4 bases and J by 0 bases, with 20 bases left in between. The CDR3 runs to 18 residues. In DNA form, the CDR3 reads TGTGCCAGCAGTTCCCCCCGTTTCATAAGCGGGAGCACAGATACGCAGTATTTT. Amino acid sequence: CASSSPRFISGSTDTQYF.

The J gene is TRBJ1-6, the V gene TRBV11-2; D uncertain. Trimming removed 5 bases at V and 7 bases at J, with 15 bases between. CDR1 and CDR2 from the germline V gene are SGHAT and FQNNGV. The CDR3 sequence is 15 residues long. CDR3 coding DNA: TGTGCCAGCAGCGCCTTTAGAGCGGAGAATTCACCCCTCCACTTT. It is translated as CASSAFRAENSPLHF. The entire variable domain, with the rest obtained from reference TRBV11-2 and TRBJ1-6, is as follows: EAGVAQSPRYKIIEKRQSVAFWCNPISGHATLYWYQQILGQGPKLLIQFQNNGVVDDSQLPKDRFSAERLKGVDSTLKIQPAKLEDSAVYLCASSAFRAENSPLHFGNGTRLTVT.

This chain links TRBV7-9 with TRBJ2-1, with TRBD2 as a possible D gene (6 bases). Trimming left V 8 bases short and J 0 bases short, with 14 bases between. Per germline, CDR1 SEHNR and CDR2 FQNEAQ (reference sequence). The CDR3 sequence is 15 residues long. CDR3 sequence reads: CASGASDSSYNEQFF. CDR3 bases: TGTGCCAGCGGGGCTAGCGACAGCTCCTACAATGAGCAGTTCTTC. The entire variable domain, with the rest obtained from reference TRBV7-9 and TRBJ2-1, is as follows: DTGVSQNPRHKITKRGQNVTFRCDPISEHNRLYWYRQTLGQGPEFLTYFQNEAQLEKSRLLSDRFSAERPKGSFSTLEIQRTEQGDSAMYLCASGASDSSYNEQFFGPGTRLTVL.